This T cell receptor beta chain was recovered during a study of glioma-infiltrating T cells after dendritic cell vaccination. Method: immunoSEQ multiplex PCR; TCRdb's copy keeps in-frame clones and lacks some. The table shows fewer than 50,000 clones, with roughly 85% occurring only once. Germline assignment: CDR1 LNHDA and CDR2 SQIVND (reference sequence). The V gene end was trimmed by 7 bases and the J gene end by 0 bases; junction bases not matched to a gene: 9. The CDR3 is 17 amino acids. The sequence was collected from a human donor with glioblastoma. The chain is built from TRBV19 and TRBJ2-1; 10 bases align to TRBD2. The sample consisted of blood, taken before dendritic cell vaccination. The CDR3 sequence: CASIGLAGVHSYNEQFF. CDR3 DNA: TGTGCCAGTATTGGGCTAGCGGGGGTCCACTCCTACAATGAGCAGTTCTTC.